The clone carrying this TCR beta chain was recorded many times. Its target is not known. The data originate from a study of neurological immune-mediated disorders. MiXCR, applied by TCRdb to the 5' RACE reads, yields one record per CDR3 protein. Here the sample spans some 86,000 distinct CDR3 sequences, 2.5% to 3% being singletons. Overall study results and limits: The most TCR clonal expansion was seen in HTLV-1-associated myelopathy, whereas the least was seen in multiple sclerosis, below the level in healthy controls. On phylogenetic grouping, the repertoires of 18 of 34 multiple sclerosis patients fell within one related-CDR3 cluster, constituting a possible signature.

V was shortened by 3 bases and J by 7 bases, with 16 bases between the two germline ends. CDR3 size: 15 residues. Germline V gene data show CDR1 as SEHNR and CDR2 as FQNEAQ (reference sequence). This TCR was sampled from a woman aged 25 to 39 with multiple sclerosis. Input material: PBMCs. V usage is TRBV7-9 and J usage is TRBJ2-1, with D perhaps matching TRBD1 or TRBD2 (6 bases each). CDR3 sequence reads: CASSFVRGGRNEQFF. The CDR3 DNA is TGTGCCAGCAGCTTTGTCAGGGGAGGAAGGAATGAGCAGTTCTTC.